This TCR beta chain was sequenced during a study of T cell responses to AZD1222 COVID-19 vaccine. Whole-study findings and limits: After the peak T cell response, and only then, were repertoires sampled. Regions 160-218 and 743-854 held dominance among vaccine-associated CD4 TCRs, which spanned spike. An increase in Spike-specific TCR breadth and depth was observed after two AZD1222 doses. The study reported that nearly half of spike-specific TCRs target unmutated variant regions.

Concerning this clone itself: Antigen unknown.

TCRdb's copy holds only in-frame clones and misses some; the assay was immunoSEQ multiplex PCR. The table has some 180,000 clones, around nine tenths seen once. The J segment lost 7 bases and the V segment lost 10 bases, leaving 14 bases of the junction unmatched. Germline CDR1 LNHDA, CDR2 SQIVND (reference sequence). The CDR3 covers 15 residues. The specimen was peripheral blood, collected 28 days after the second AZD1222 dose. The gene calls are TRBV19 and TRBJ2-1, with 9 bases identical to TRBD1. This clonotype originated in an adult who received the AZD1222 COVID-19 vaccine. For the CDR3, the DNA is TGTGCCACCTGTGACAGGGGGGCGGTAGCGAATGAGCAGTTCTTC. Translating gives CATCDRGAVANEQFF.